A single sample is the source of the 5 T cell receptor beta chains below, sequenced in a study of human T cells and chemical hapten exposure. TCRdb re-derived calls from the RACE reads in MiXCR, one entry per CDR3 protein. Here the sample spans over 85,000 distinct CDR3 sequences, roughly a tenth being singletons. Sample time point: pre-sensitization, week 0. Treatment denoted: therapeutic diphenylcyclopropenone sensitization with weekly scalp DPC. The sequencing used whole blood, collected in connection with sensitization to the hapten diphenylcyclopropenone (DPC). These receptors were collected from a woman aged 60-75 years with alopecia areata. Some clones in this sample may be carry-over from other donors' samples.

This clonotype showed up many times. The V call is TRBV7-2, the J call TRBJ1-2, with 8 bases that match TRBD1. This CDR3 is built from 14 residues. Germline V gives CDR1 SGHTA, CDR2 FQGNSA. Germline trimming cut 5 bases from V and 6 bases from J; bases unmatched to any gene: 8. CDR3 sequence: CASSPGQGVNGYTF. CDR3 in DNA: TGTGCCAGCAGCCCCGGACAGGGAGTGAATGGCTACACCTTC.

V and J are TRBV5-1 and TRBJ1-1; D is possibly TRBD1 (6 bases). The CDR3 spans 16 residues. CDR1 is SGHRS and CDR2 is YFSETQ in the germline V gene. Trimming stripped 0 bases from V and 0 bases from J, with 12 bases between. The CDR3 region is CASSLVGGQVNTEAFF. The CDR3 coding sequence is TGCGCCAGCAGCTTGGTAGGGGGGCAGGTGAACACTGAAGCTTTCTTT.

This chain joins TRBV11-2 and TRBJ1-1, with D unclear. The V and J ends lost 2 bases and 1 base respectively, with 17 bases between them. Germline-derived CDR1 and CDR2 are SGHAT and FQNNGV. The CDR3 runs 17 residues. The CDR3 is CASSLLPRSYPNTEAFF. CDR3 nucleotide sequence: TGTGCCAGCAGCTTACTTCCCAGAAGCTATCCGAACACTGAAGCTTTCTTT.

This clonotype came up many times. V and J are TRBV6-2 or TRBV6-3 and TRBJ1-1; D may be TRBD1 (5 bases). CDR3 length: 14 residues. The V end was cut by 2 bases, the J end by 4 bases, with 11 bases between. Germline V lookup: CDR1 MNHEY, CDR2 SVGEGT. CDR3 in amino acids: CASSYAGSVTEAFF. The CDR3, as DNA: TGTGCCAGCAGTTACGCAGGGTCGGTCACTGAAGCTTTCTTT.

The V call is TRBV5-1, the J call TRBJ2-3; D not resolved. Trimming removed 0 bases from V and 0 bases from J, with 2 bases in between. This CDR3 is 13 amino acids long. The germline V gene encodes CDR1 SGHRS and CDR2 YFSETQ. This CDR3 is CASSLVSTDTQYF. The CDR3 DNA follows: TGCGCCAGCAGCTTGGTGAGCACAGATACGCAGTATTTT.